The rows below give T cell receptor beta chains drawn from one sample of a study of T cells in localized non-small cell lung cancer. TCRdb's copy holds only in-frame clones and misses some; the assay was immunoSEQ multiplex PCR. Among 70,000 to 85,000 clones listed, roughly 80% were seen once. This specimen was peripheral blood, taken before any cancer treatment. The receptors come from a female donor older than 55 with stage I lung adenocarcinoma. Both conserved end residues are part of each CDR3. A D gene is named only where the DNA matches it firmly. Only part of the rows carry a size: once, few, many, or a class if the clone is expanded.

>TRBV7-9|TRBD2|TRBJ2-3|.
CASTPAGDTDTQYF
TGTGCCAGCACCCCGGCGGGAGACACAGATACGCAGTATTTT
>TRBV19|.|TRBJ1-4|.
CAVSQGSTNEKLFF
TGTGCCGTAAGCCAGGGCTCAACTAATGAAAAACTGTTTTTT
>TRBV7-2|TRBD2|TRBJ2-7|.
CASSLAGTSAYEQYF
TGTGCCAGCAGCTTAGCCGGGACTAGCGCCTACGAGCAGTACTTC
>TRBV7-9|TRBD2|TRBJ2-1|.
CASSPGLAGENNEQFF
TGTGCCAGCAGCCCCGGGCTAGCGGGAGAGAACAATGAGCAGTTCTTC
>TRBV5-4|.|TRBJ2-3|once
CASSSTQGRVDTQYF
TGTGCCAGCAGCTCGACCCAGGGGCGAGTAGATACGCAGTATTTT
>TRBV9|TRBD1|TRBJ2-5|once
CASSFRQGQETQYF
TGTGCCAGCAGCTTTCGACAGGGACAAGAGACCCAGTACTTC
>TRBV2|TRBD1|TRBJ2-7|.
CASSYSGTGVYEQYF
TGTGCCAGCAGTTACTCCGGGACAGGGGTATACGAGCAGTACTTC
>TRBV19|TRBD1|TRBJ1-4|few
CASTRQGANEKLFF
TGTGCCAGTACAAGACAGGGGGCTAATGAAAAACTGTTTTTT
>TRBV19|.|TRBJ2-3|.
CASSIGAGNSPDTQYF
TGTGCCAGTAGTATAGGGGCGGGGAACAGCCCAGATACGCAGTATTTT
>TRBV19|TRBD1|TRBJ1-5|.
CASSMKQGINQPQHF
TGTGCCAGTAGTATGAAACAGGGGATCAATCAGCCCCAGCATTTT
>TRBV7-2|TRBD1|TRBJ2-7|.
CASSLVGQGTYEQYF
TGTGCCAGCAGCTTAGTTGGACAGGGGACCTACGAGCAGTACTTC
>TRBV9|.|TRBJ2-1|.
CASSGTSYNEQFF
TGTGCCAGCAGCGGTACCAGCTACAATGAGCAGTTCTTC
>TRBV5-1|.|TRBJ2-7|once
CASSLAWVDGYEQYF
TGCGCCAGCAGCTTGGCCTGGGTCGATGGCTACGAGCAGTACTTC
>TRBV10-3|TRBD1|TRBJ1-2|.
CAISVQGAEGYTF
TGTGCCATCAGTGTCCAGGGGGCAGAAGGCTACACCTTC
>TRBV6-1|TRBD2|TRBJ2-3|.
CASSGGLAVTDTQYF
TGTGCCAGCAGTGGAGGACTAGCAGTCACAGATACGCAGTATTTT
>TRBV6-5|.|TRBJ1-5|few
CASSYSANQPQHF
TGTGCCAGCAGTTACAGTGCCAATCAGCCCCAGCATTTT
>TRBV5-5|TRBD1|TRBJ2-5|.
CASSPGGAETQYF
TGTGCCAGCAGCCCAGGGGGCGCAGAGACCCAGTACTTC
>TRBV4-1|.|TRBJ1-1|.
CASSQDPGVDEAFF
TGCGCCAGCAGCCAAGATCCGGGTGTTGACGAAGCTTTCTTT
>TRBV5-1|.|TRBJ2-2|.
CASSETGNTGELFF
TGCGCCAGCTCCGAGACAGGGAACACCGGGGAGCTGTTTTTT
>TRBV19|TRBD1|TRBJ1-1|.
CASSTNTGGGEAFF
TGTGCCAGTAGTACTAATACAGGGGGGGGTGAAGCTTTCTTT
>TRBV9|.|TRBJ2-5|.
CASSAGGLETQYF
TGTGCCAGCAGCGCCGGAGGGCTGGAGACCCAGTACTTC
>TRBV7-2|TRBD2|TRBJ2-1|.
CASSPSGLAGEDEQFF
TGTGCCAGCAGCCCTTCGGGGCTAGCGGGAGAGGATGAGCAGTTCTTC
>TRBV9|TRBD2|TRBJ2-5|.
CASSVGNGRGGGGETQYF
TGTGCCAGCAGCGTAGGCAATGGACGCGGGGGTGGCGGGGAGACCCAGTACTTC
>TRBV5-8|TRBD2|TRBJ2-3|.
CASSSSGGSTDTQYF
TGTGCCAGCAGCTCCAGCGGGGGATCCACAGATACGCAGTATTTT